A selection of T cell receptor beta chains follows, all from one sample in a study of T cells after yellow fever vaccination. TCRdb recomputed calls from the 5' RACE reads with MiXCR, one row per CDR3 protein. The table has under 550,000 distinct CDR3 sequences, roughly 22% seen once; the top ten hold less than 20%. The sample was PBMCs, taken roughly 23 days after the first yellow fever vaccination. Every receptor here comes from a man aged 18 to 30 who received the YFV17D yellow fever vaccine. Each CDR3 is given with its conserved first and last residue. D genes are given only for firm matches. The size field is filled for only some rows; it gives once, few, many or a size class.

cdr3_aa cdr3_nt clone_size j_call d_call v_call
CASSLSGVRAFF TGTGCCAGCAGTTTATCCGGTGTGCGAGCTTTCTTT NA TRBJ1-1 NA TRBV28
CASTVDPGSGTYNEQFF TGTGCCAGCACCGTGGATCCAGGGTCCGGGACCTACAATGAGCAGTTCTTC NA TRBJ2-1 NA TRBV7-3
CAISEESRETQYF TGTGCCATCAGTGAAGAGTCAAGGGAGACCCAGTACTTC few TRBJ2-5 NA TRBV10-3
CASSRPGLGMNEQFF TGTGCCAGCAGCCGACCGGGACTAGGGATGAATGAGCAGTTCTTC few TRBJ2-1 TRBD2 TRBV7-2
CSVWDRLYEQYF TGCAGTGTATGGGACAGGCTTTACGAGCAGTACTTC NA TRBJ2-7 TRBD1 TRBV20-1
CASSPPGWRNQPQHF TGTGCCAGCAGCCCCCCGGGGTGGCGCAATCAGCCCCAGCATTTT NA TRBJ1-5 NA TRBV7-9
CASSLGNGGKGGYTF TGTGCCAGCAGCTTAGGGAATGGGGGTAAAGGTGGCTACACCTTC NA TRBJ1-2 NA TRBV7-6
CASSHRRRYTGELFF TGTGCCAGCAGTCACAGACGGCGGTACACCGGGGAGCTGTTTTTT many TRBJ2-2 NA TRBV12-3/TRBV12-4
CASSQDWGGAEETQYF TGCGCCAGCAGCCAAGATTGGGGGGGGGCCGAGGAGACCCAGTACTTC few TRBJ2-5 NA TRBV4-3
CASSRISGQNEQFF TGTGCCAGCAGTAGAATCTCAGGGCAGAATGAGCAGTTCTTC NA TRBJ2-1 NA TRBV6-2/TRBV6-3
CASSYQGPWRETQYF TGTGCCAGCAGCTATCAAGGGCCCTGGCGAGAGACCCAGTACTTC few TRBJ2-5 NA TRBV7-2
CSAFPPGGAETQYF TGCAGTGCTTTTCCTCCGGGGGGGGCGGAGACCCAGTACTTC few TRBJ2-5 TRBD2 TRBV20-1
CASSQDPGRQNIQYF TGCGCCAGCAGCCAAGACCCCGGGAGACAAAACATTCAGTACTTC few TRBJ2-4 NA TRBV4-3
CASSPVGGTLTDTQYF TGTGCCAGCAGCCCGGTAGGGGGGACACTCACAGATACGCAGTATTTT few TRBJ2-3 NA TRBV5-4
CASRGGLGNEQFF TGTGCCAGCAGGGGCGGTCTGGGAAATGAGCAGTTCTTC NA TRBJ2-1 NA TRBV6-1
CASSQDRGAADTQYF TGCGCCAGCAGCCAAGATAGGGGGGCGGCAGATACGCAGTATTTT NA TRBJ2-3 NA TRBV4-1
CASGLVDSGNTIYF TGTGCCAGCGGGTTGGTTGACTCTGGAAACACCATATATTTT NA TRBJ1-3 NA TRBV2
CATSDFGAEAFF TGTGCCACCAGTGATTTCGGGGCTGAAGCTTTCTTT NA TRBJ1-1 NA TRBV24-1
CASSRIRDGGAPLHF TGTGCCAGTAGCCGGATCCGGGACGGAGGCGCACCCCTCCACTTT NA TRBJ1-6 NA TRBV19
CASSYSSAQETQYF TGTGCCAGCAGTTACTCTAGCGCGCAAGAGACCCAGTACTTC few TRBJ2-5 NA TRBV7-9
CSVGAGLSYEQYF TGCAGCGTTGGGGCAGGGCTCTCCTACGAGCAGTACTTC few TRBJ2-7 NA TRBV29-1
CATSDPGGPQHF TGTGCCACCAGTGATCCCGGGGGGCCCCAGCATTTT NA TRBJ1-5 NA TRBV24-1
CASSYSRRYTDTQYF TGTGCCAGCAGTTACTCCAGGAGATACACAGATACGCAGTATTTT NA TRBJ2-3 NA TRBV6-5
CASTDYGGSTEAFF TGTGCCAGCACCGATTATGGTGGTTCTACTGAAGCTTTCTTT NA TRBJ1-1 NA TRBV7-9
CASSFATGGGYEQYF TGTGCCAGCAGTTTCGCCACAGGGGGCGGGTACGAGCAGTACTTC few TRBJ2-7 TRBD1 TRBV27
CASYVSGVGTVYGYTF TGTGCCAGCTATGTTTCGGGGGTAGGGACGGTCTATGGCTACACCTTC few TRBJ1-2 NA TRBV6-1
CSASVQGQTQYF TGCAGTGCTAGCGTGCAGGGTCAGACCCAGTACTTC few TRBJ2-5 NA TRBV20-1
CSVRDLRGQGNNEQFF TGCAGTGTTAGAGATCTCAGGGGCCAGGGGAATAATGAGCAGTTCTTC NA TRBJ2-1 NA TRBV20-1
CASRIPWDTEAFF TGTGCCAGCAGGATCCCCTGGGACACTGAAGCTTTCTTT NA TRBJ1-1 NA TRBV7-8
CAVERGGLNEQYF TGTGCCGTCGAGCGGGGGGGCCTCAACGAGCAGTACTTC NA TRBJ2-7 TRBD2 TRBV5-4
CASSLDWDRALPPGTEAFF TGTGCCAGCAGCTTAGACTGGGACAGGGCGCTCCCCCCTGGCACTGAAGCTTTCTTT NA TRBJ1-1 TRBD1 TRBV11-2
CASSVASGAYTEAFF TGTGCCAGCAGCGTAGCATCGGGGGCGTACACTGAAGCTTTCTTT few TRBJ1-1 NA TRBV9
CASSPHSFGTGELFF TGTGCCAGCAGCCCCCACTCCTTCGGCACCGGGGAGCTGTTTTTT few TRBJ2-2 NA TRBV7-3
CASSLTDGEQYF TGTGCCAGCAGTTTGACAGACGGGGAGCAGTACTTC NA TRBJ2-7 NA TRBV12-3/TRBV12-4
CASSPLQNTGELFF TGTGCCAGCTCACCTCTTCAGAACACCGGGGAGCTGTTTTTT NA TRBJ2-2 NA TRBV18
CASRSPGAGGIQYF TGTGCCAGCAGAAGCCCAGGGGCGGGAGGCATTCAGTACTTC few TRBJ2-4 TRBD2 TRBV6-1
CASSLTGLTEQYF TGTGCCAGCAGTTTAACAGGGTTAACCGAGCAGTACTTC NA TRBJ2-7 NA TRBV27
CASRDYSGTDTQYF TGTGCCAGCAGGGACTACTCCGGCACAGATACGCAGTATTTT NA TRBJ2-3 NA TRBV6-1
CASSVASGGADTQYF TGTGCCAGCAGTGTCGCTAGCGGGGGGGCAGATACGCAGTATTTT few TRBJ2-3 TRBD2 TRBV2
CSASRLAGGPIMETQYF TGCAGTGCTAGTAGGCTAGCGGGGGGGCCGATAATGGAGACCCAGTACTTC NA TRBJ2-5 TRBD2 TRBV20-1
CSAGGTGWPWSNQPQHF TGCAGTGCTGGCGGGACAGGGTGGCCTTGGAGCAATCAGCCCCAGCATTTT NA TRBJ1-5 TRBD1 TRBV20-1
CASSLGFGVPGELFF TGTGCCAGCAGCCTCGGATTCGGAGTTCCCGGGGAGCTGTTTTTT few TRBJ2-2 NA TRBV6-1
CASSTSGGRTEAFF TGTGCCAGCAGTACTTCAGGTGGGAGGACTGAAGCTTTCTTT few TRBJ1-1 NA TRBV6-5
CAIRNAQGFGQFF TGTGCCATCAGGAACGCACAGGGGTTCGGGCAGTTCTTC few TRBJ2-1 TRBD1 TRBV10-3
CASSFFKGVFTDTQYF TGCGCCAGCAGCTTTTTCAAAGGGGTCTTTACAGATACGCAGTATTTT NA TRBJ2-3 NA TRBV5-1
CASSSSGTGSYEQYF TGTGCCAGCAGCTCCTCCGGGACAGGATCCTACGAGCAGTACTTC few TRBJ2-7 TRBD1 TRBV7-2
CASSLGRPSGNTIYF TGCGCCAGCAGCTTGGGGCGGCCCTCTGGAAACACCATATATTTT once TRBJ1-3 NA TRBV5-1
CASSQAGGNAGQFF TGCGCCAGCAGCCAAGCGGGAGGGAATGCCGGGCAGTTCTTC few TRBJ2-1 TRBD2 TRBV4-3
CASSRLAGGVSDTQYF TGTGCCAGCAGCAGACTGGCGGGGGGAGTTTCAGATACGCAGTATTTT few TRBJ2-3 TRBD2 TRBV27
CASSFRTSGGTDTQYF TGCGCCAGCAGCTTTCGGACTAGCGGGGGCACAGATACGCAGTATTTT few TRBJ2-3 TRBD2 TRBV5-1
CASSWDIQGLNTGELFF TGTGCCAGCAGCTGGGACATACAGGGCTTGAACACCGGGGAGCTGTTTTTT few TRBJ2-2 NA TRBV7-2
CASSGTVVVGEQFF TGTGCCAGCAGTGGGACAGTGGTCGTCGGTGAGCAGTTCTTC NA TRBJ2-1 TRBD1 TRBV7-9
CSAMGPREADTQYF TGCAGTGCTATGGGACCGAGGGAGGCAGATACGCAGTATTTT many TRBJ2-3 NA TRBV20-1
CAISQSLGQGRNEQFF TGTGCCATCAGTCAATCACTCGGACAGGGTAGGAATGAGCAGTTCTTC NA TRBJ2-1 TRBD1 TRBV10-3
CARSLTAATRARDTEAFF TGTGCCCGCAGTTTGACCGCGGCAACTAGGGCTAGGGACACTGAAGCTTTCTTT NA TRBJ1-1 NA TRBV12-3/TRBV12-4
CASSQDGQGYEQYF TGCGCCAGCAGCCAAGACGGCCAGGGGTACGAGCAGTACTTC few TRBJ2-7 NA TRBV4-3
CASSLRAGTEAFF TGTGCCAGCAGCTTAAGGGCGGGCACTGAAGCTTTCTTT NA TRBJ1-1 NA TRBV7-9
CASRWGYTEAFF TGTGCCAGCAGGTGGGGATACACTGAAGCTTTCTTT many TRBJ1-1 NA TRBV25-1
CASSQVRFYEQYF TGCGCCAGCAGCCAAGTACGTTTCTACGAGCAGTACTTC few TRBJ2-7 NA TRBV4-3